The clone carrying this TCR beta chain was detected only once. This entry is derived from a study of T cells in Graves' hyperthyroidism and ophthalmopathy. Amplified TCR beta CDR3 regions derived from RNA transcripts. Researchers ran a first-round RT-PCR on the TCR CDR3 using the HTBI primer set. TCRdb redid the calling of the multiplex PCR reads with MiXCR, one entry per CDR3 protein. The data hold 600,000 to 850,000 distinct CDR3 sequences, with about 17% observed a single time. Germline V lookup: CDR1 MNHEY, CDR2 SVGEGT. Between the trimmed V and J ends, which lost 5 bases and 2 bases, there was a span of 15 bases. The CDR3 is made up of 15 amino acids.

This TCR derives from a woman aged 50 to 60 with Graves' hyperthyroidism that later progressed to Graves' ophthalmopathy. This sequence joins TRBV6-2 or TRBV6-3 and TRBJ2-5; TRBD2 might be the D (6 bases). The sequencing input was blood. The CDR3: CASSPRVAGQETQYF. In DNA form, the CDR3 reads TGTGCCAGCAGTCCCCGAGTCGCGGGGCAAGAGACCCAGTACTTC.